These T cell receptor beta chains were read from a single sample in a study of shared T cell receptors in the human thymus. Data came from immunoSEQ multiplex PCR; TCRdb stores just in-frame clones and leaves some out. The sample records more than 550,000 clones, around 87% being singletons. This same sample was also taken into another study, of human thymus T cells.

Sequenced material: thymocytes. Source of these receptors: a boy younger than two with a congenital heart defect. CDR3s include the opening cysteine and the closing phenylalanine or tryptophan. A D gene is named only where the DNA matches it firmly. Size values are once, few and many counts, or a class for expanded clones, and some rows have none.

size: few; J: TRBJ2-7; D: TRBD2; V: TRBV19; DNA: TGTGCCAGTAGGGCTAGCGGGGGACCCGAGCACGAGCAGTACTTC; CDR3: CASRASGGPEHEQYF
size: .; J: TRBJ2-7; D: TRBD2; V: TRBV13; DNA: TGTGCCAGCAGCACCCGACTAGCGGCCTACGAGCAGTACTTC; CDR3: CASSTRLAAYEQYF
size: .; J: TRBJ2-7; D: TRBD1; V: TRBV14; DNA: TGTGCCAGCAGCCAGGGGGCGGGACAGGGGAAAGAGCAGTACTTC; CDR3: CASSQGAGQGKEQYF
size: once; J: TRBJ2-3; D: TRBD2; V: TRBV4-1; DNA: TGCGCCAGCAGGTTGAGTAGCGGGTCAGTCCCAGATACGCAGTATTTT; CDR3: CASRLSSGSVPDTQYF
size: .; J: TRBJ2-3; D: TRBD2; V: TRBV7-2; DNA: TGTGCCAGCAGCGCGCCGGGACTAGCGGGGCGCAGCACAGATACGCAGTATTTT; CDR3: CASSAPGLAGRSTDTQYF
size: .; J: TRBJ2-3; D: .; V: TRBV28; DNA: TGTGCCAGCGCGATACTAGATCAGCCTAGCACAGATACGCAGTATTTT; CDR3: CASAILDQPSTDTQYF
size: few; J: TRBJ2-1; D: TRBD2; V: TRBV25-1; DNA: TGTGCCAGCAGTGTGGGCGGCGGGAGCTACAATGAGCAGTTCTTC; CDR3: CASSVGGGSYNEQFF
size: .; J: TRBJ2-7; D: TRBD1; V: TRBV7-2; DNA: TGTGCCAGCAGCTTAGAGGCGACAGGGATAAGCCGGTACGAGCAGTACTTC; CDR3: CASSLEATGISRYEQYF
size: .; J: TRBJ1-1; D: .; V: TRBV18; DNA: TGTGCCAGCTCCCTCCTCCGGGGATTGTACACTGAAGCTTTCTTT; CDR3: CASSLLRGLYTEAFF
size: .; J: TRBJ2-1; D: TRBD2; V: TRBV4-2; DNA: TGTGCCAGCAGCCAAGAGTTTTCAGGGCTAGCGGGCCCAGACGAATTGAGCAATGAGCAGTTCTTC; CDR3: CASSQEFSGLAGPDELSNEQFF
size: .; J: TRBJ2-7; D: .; V: TRBV30; DNA: TGTGCCTGGGTACGCGGGGTCCACGAGCAGTACTTC; CDR3: CAWVRGVHEQYF
size: .; J: TRBJ1-2; D: .; V: TRBV27; DNA: TGTGCCAGCAGTTCACCGCCAAGCGACAGTACTTACTATGGCTACACCTTC; CDR3: CASSSPPSDSTYYGYTF
size: .; J: TRBJ1-5; D: TRBD1; V: TRBV19; DNA: TGTGCCAGTAGGCTTGACAGGGGATCGGATCAGCCCCAGCATTTT; CDR3: CASRLDRGSDQPQHF
size: once; J: TRBJ2-1; D: TRBD2; V: TRBV4-3; DNA: TGCGCCAGCAGCCAAGTGTCGAGCGGGAGGGCCTCGAATGAGCAGTTCTTC; CDR3: CASSQVSSGRASNEQFF
size: once; J: TRBJ2-6; D: TRBD1; V: TRBV7-8; DNA: TGTGCCAGCAGCTTAGCCTTCGGGACAGGGGGAACCTCTGGGGCCAACGTCCTGACTTTC; CDR3: CASSLAFGTGGTSGANVLTF
size: .; J: TRBJ2-7; D: .; V: TRBV2; DNA: TGTGCCAGCAGTAGAGTCGACGAGCAGTACTTC; CDR3: CASSRVDEQYF
size: .; J: TRBJ2-1; D: TRBD2; V: TRBV5-1; DNA: TGCGCCAGCAGCTTTCTAGCGGGGGTACACGGTGAGCAGTTCTTC; CDR3: CASSFLAGVHGEQFF
size: .; J: TRBJ2-1; D: TRBD2; V: TRBV11-2; DNA: TGTGCCAGCAGCTTAGTGAGTACTAGCGGGAGGGCCTCTGACAATGAGCAGTTCTTC; CDR3: CASSLVSTSGRASDNEQFF
size: once; J: TRBJ1-3; D: .; V: TRBV7-6; DNA: TGTGCCAGCAGCTTAACCAGTCCGGGACAACGGCACTCTGGAAACACCATATATTTT; CDR3: CASSLTSPGQRHSGNTIYF
size: .; J: TRBJ2-2; D: TRBD2; V: TRBV2; DNA: TGTGCCAGCAGTGAAGCGCGGGGGGGGCCCGGGGAGCTGTTTTTT; CDR3: CASSEARGGPGELFF
size: .; J: TRBJ2-7; D: .; V: TRBV29-1; DNA: TGCAGCGTTGGCGGGACTCTGCTCGCCTACGAGCAGTACTTC; CDR3: CSVGGTLLAYEQYF
size: .; J: TRBJ2-3; D: .; V: TRBV7-6; DNA: TGTGCCAGCAGCGACGACATCACAGATACGCAGTATTTT; CDR3: CASSDDITDTQYF
size: .; J: TRBJ1-2; D: TRBD1; V: TRBV6-1; DNA: TGTGCCAGCAGCGGACAGGCCGAAAACTATGGCTACACCTTC; CDR3: CASSGQAENYGYTF
size: .; J: TRBJ2-3; D: TRBD2; V: TRBV2; DNA: TGTGCCAGCAGTGGGACTAGCGGGAGAAGCACAGATACGCAGTATTTT; CDR3: CASSGTSGRSTDTQYF
size: .; J: TRBJ2-7; D: .; V: TRBV30; DNA: TGTGCCTGGAGTGCTTACGACAGAGCCTACGAGCAGTACTTC; CDR3: CAWSAYDRAYEQYF
size: .; J: TRBJ2-3; D: .; V: TRBV2; DNA: TGTGCCAGCACACGGGGGGCTAGCACAGATACGCAGTATTTT; CDR3: CASTRGASTDTQYF
size: .; J: TRBJ1-4; D: .; V: TRBV4-2; DNA: TGTGCCAGCAGCCAAGATTTTACAACTAATGAAAAACTGTTTTTT; CDR3: CASSQDFTTNEKLFF
size: .; J: TRBJ2-7; D: .; V: TRBV14; DNA: TGTGCCAGCAGCCAAGATGTGCTAGACGAGCAGTACTTC; CDR3: CASSQDVLDEQYF
size: .; J: TRBJ2-5; D: TRBD2; V: TRBV5-1; DNA: TGCGCCAGCAGCTTGTTGAGGACTAGCGGGATAGAGACCCAGTACTTC; CDR3: CASSLLRTSGIETQYF
size: few; J: TRBJ1-2; D: TRBD1; V: TRBV4-3; DNA: TGCGCCAGCAGCCCTGACGCGGACAGGGATGGAAACTATGGCTACACCTTC; CDR3: CASSPDADRDGNYGYTF
size: .; J: TRBJ2-3; D: TRBD2; V: TRBV7-2; DNA: TGTGCCAGCAGCTTATCCGGGGGGAGCACAGATACGCAGTATTTT; CDR3: CASSLSGGSTDTQYF
size: .; J: TRBJ2-7; D: .; V: TRBV27; DNA: TGTGCCAGCAGTCCAGCATCCCAACCGGGACACAGGAGCTCCTACGAGCAGTACTTC; CDR3: CASSPASQPGHRSSYEQYF
size: .; J: TRBJ2-3; D: .; V: TRBV12-2; DNA: TGTGCAAGTCGCTTAGCTCCCTATAGCGGGGGGAGCACAGATACGCAGTATTTT; CDR3: CASRLAPYSGGSTDTQYF
size: .; J: TRBJ2-7; D: .; V: TRBV5-6; DNA: TGTGCCAGCAGCTTGGAAGTTCAAGCGGTACGCTACGAGCAGTACTTC; CDR3: CASSLEVQAVRYEQYF
size: .; J: TRBJ2-1; D: TRBD2; V: TRBV9; DNA: TGTGCCAGCAGCGTGGCATTGGGGCTAGCGGGGATCTACAATGAGCAGTTCTTC; CDR3: CASSVALGLAGIYNEQFF
size: .; J: TRBJ2-3; D: .; V: TRBV28; DNA: TGTGCCAGCAGTTACCCCGACGGGTTGGACACAGATACGCAGTATTTT; CDR3: CASSYPDGLDTDTQYF
size: .; J: TRBJ2-7; D: TRBD1; V: TRBV27; DNA: TGTGCCAGCAGTTTGACAGGGATCACCTACGAGCAGTACTTC; CDR3: CASSLTGITYEQYF
size: .; J: TRBJ1-2; D: .; V: TRBV5-1; DNA: TGCGCCAGCAGCCCAGAGGCGGACAGATGCGATGGCTACACCTTC; CDR3: CASSPEADRCDGYTF
size: .; J: TRBJ2-7; D: .; V: TRBV4-3; DNA: TGCGCCAGCAGCCAAGATACGCGGTGGAGGGGCGCACCTTACGAGCAGTACTTC; CDR3: CASSQDTRWRGAPYEQYF
size: few; J: TRBJ2-1; D: .; V: TRBV10-2; DNA: TGCGCCAGCAGACAGGGCACGGCCGAGGCCTACAATGAGCAGTTCTTC; CDR3: CASRQGTAEAYNEQFF
size: once; J: TRBJ2-1; D: TRBD2; V: TRBV29-1; DNA: TGCAGCGTTGGCCCTCCGTCGGCTAGCGGGAGCCTACGCGCACACCATGAGCAGTTCTTC; CDR3: CSVGPPSASGSLRAHHEQFF
size: .; J: TRBJ1-1; D: .; V: TRBV12-5; DNA: TGTGCTAGTGGTTTGGAAGACACTCCAGGGTGGTTCGGGAACACTGAAGCTTTCTTT; CDR3: CASGLEDTPGWFGNTEAFF
size: .; J: TRBJ1-5; D: .; V: TRBV28; DNA: TGTGCCAGCAGCCGTGGGAGATCCGGGAATCAGCCCCAGCATTTT; CDR3: CASSRGRSGNQPQHF
size: few; J: TRBJ1-4; D: .; V: TRBV30; DNA: TGTGCCTGTCCGTTAAGCCACGCAACTAATGAAAAACTGTTTTTT; CDR3: CACPLSHATNEKLFF
size: few; J: TRBJ1-3; D: .; V: TRBV19; DNA: TGTGCCAGTAGTATTGCGGGGGACGGAAACACCATATATTTT; CDR3: CASSIAGDGNTIYF
size: .; J: TRBJ2-7; D: .; V: TRBV6-5; DNA: TGTGCCAGCAGTTACTCTGGCCAGGGGATTTACGAGCAGTACTTC; CDR3: CASSYSGQGIYEQYF
size: .; J: TRBJ2-1; D: TRBD2; V: TRBV4-3; DNA: TGCGCCAGCAGCCAAGGGGCTAGCGGGGGGAATGAGCAGTTCTTC; CDR3: CASSQGASGGNEQFF
size: .; J: TRBJ2-3; D: TRBD2; V: TRBV10-1; DNA: TGCGCCAGCAGTGAGATTAGCGGGAGTTCCGCAGATACGCAGTATTTT; CDR3: CASSEISGSSADTQYF
size: .; J: TRBJ2-3; D: TRBD1; V: TRBV4-1; DNA: TGCGCCAGCAGCCAAGGACAGGGGGCTAATACGCAGTATTTT; CDR3: CASSQGQGANTQYF
size: .; J: TRBJ1-2; D: .; V: TRBV6-1; DNA: TGTGCCAGCAGTGAGGGGGGGCAGGCTGGCTATGGCTACACCTTC; CDR3: CASSEGGQAGYGYTF
size: .; J: TRBJ2-3; D: TRBD1; V: TRBV4-2; DNA: TGTGCCAGCAGCCAAGGGACAGGGACAGATACGCAGTATTTT; CDR3: CASSQGTGTDTQYF
size: .; J: TRBJ1-1; D: .; V: TRBV7-9; DNA: TGTGCCAGCAGCCCCGATGCGGTGAACACTGAAGCTTTCTTT; CDR3: CASSPDAVNTEAFF
size: .; J: TRBJ2-1; D: TRBD2; V: TRBV30; DNA: TGTGCTTCCATAGCGGGGGGGCATCATGAGCAGTTCTTC; CDR3: CASIAGGHHEQFF
size: .; J: TRBJ1-6; D: TRBD1; V: TRBV15; DNA: TGTGCCACCAGCACAACCGGGACAGGGAAATCACCCCTCCACTTT; CDR3: CATSTTGTGKSPLHF
size: once; J: TRBJ2-1; D: .; V: TRBV4-3; DNA: TGCGCCAGCAGCCAAGATGGGTTAGGGGCTGGGAACAATGAGCAGTTCTTC; CDR3: CASSQDGLGAGNNEQFF
size: .; J: TRBJ2-1; D: TRBD1; V: TRBV4-3; DNA: TGCGCCAGCAGCCAAGATTCTCGGGACAGGGGGACCTTCTCCTACAATGAGCAGTTCTTC; CDR3: CASSQDSRDRGTFSYNEQFF
size: .; J: TRBJ1-5; D: .; V: TRBV28; DNA: TGTGCCAGCAGTCATGCGGGGGGCAATCAGCCCCAGCATTTT; CDR3: CASSHAGGNQPQHF
size: .; J: TRBJ2-5; D: .; V: TRBV12-1; DNA: TGTGCCAGCAGCCGAGGGACAGGGAGTGGAGAGACCCAGTACTTC; CDR3: CASSRGTGSGETQYF
size: once; J: TRBJ1-1; D: .; V: TRBV28; DNA: TGTGCCAGCAGTTTCGGTTCAGCAGGGTCCACTGAAGCTTTCTTT; CDR3: CASSFGSAGSTEAFF
size: .; J: TRBJ1-3; D: .; V: TRBV5-1; DNA: TGCGCCAGCAGCTTGGCCCTAACGGAGTCTGGAAACACCATATATTTT; CDR3: CASSLALTESGNTIYF